A single sample is the source of the 19 T cell receptor beta chains below, sequenced in a study of shared clonotypes between healthy human individuals. The data were produced by immunoSEQ multiplex PCR, yet TCRdb's version contains in-frame clones alone and is incomplete. There are fewer than 2.5 million clones in the sample; more than 85% occur only once, and around 0.4% lies in the top ten. Sequencing used naive CD4+ T cells from PBMCs. As for subset: CD45RA+ positively selected. Receptor source: a man aged 18 to 35 in good health. Some clones in this sample may be carry-over from other donors' samples.

In DNA form, the CDR3 reads TGTGCCAGCAGTACAGGGCCTGGAGGCTACACCTTC. It encodes CASSTGPGGYTF. The J gene is TRBJ1-2, the V gene TRBV28; possible D gene TRBD1, 6 bases. Germline values: CDR1 MDHEN, CDR2 SYDVKM. V lost 5 bases, J lost 8 bases, and 12 bases lay in between. The CDR3 consists of 12 residues.

CDR3 residues: CASSPQGQGKDTQYF. The CDR3 nucleotides are TGTGCCAGCTCACCCCAAGGACAGGGAAAAGATACGCAGTATTTT. The J gene is TRBJ2-3, the V gene TRBV18, with 8 positions matching TRBD1. The V and J ends lost 3 bases and 5 bases, in that order; junction bases with no gene match: 7. Per germline, CDR1 KGHSH and CDR2 LQKENI. The length of the CDR3 is 15 residues.

V is TRBV28 and J is TRBJ2-2, with a weak D call TRBD2 (6 bases). V gave up 6 bases and J gave up 4 bases, with 15 bases separating them. Germline V CDR1 and CDR2: MDHEN, SYDVKM. The CDR3 length is 15 residues. CDR3 protein: CASRTPGTFTGELFF. DNA for the CDR3: TGTGCCAGCAGAACCCCCGGGACTTTCACCGGGGAGCTGTTTTTT.

This clone was seen only once. This sequence joins TRBV28 and TRBJ1-6, with 8 bases that match TRBD1. V was pared by 6 bases and J by 1 base, with 8 bases of the junction left unmatched. Per germline, CDR1 MDHEN and CDR2 SYDVKM. The CDR3 is 17 residues long. CDR3 loop: CASRTYRGSSYNSPLHF. The CDR3 bases are TGTGCCAGCAGAACATACAGGGGGAGTTCCTATAATTCACCCCTCCACTTT.

This clone appeared a single time. This chain joins TRBV5-1 and TRBJ2-1; D not resolved. This CDR3 has 15 residues. The germline gives CDR1 SGHRS, CDR2 YFSETQ. Trimming pared 0 bases from V and 0 bases from J, leaving 7 bases between. As DNA, the CDR3 is TGCGCCAGCAGCTTGGGCCAGAACTCCTACAATGAGCAGTTCTTC. Residues: CASSLGQNSYNEQFF.

The V gene is TRBV30, the J gene TRBJ2-5; no clear D. The J call may be mistaken, given a closer DNA end match to TRBJ2-7. The CDR3 totals 14 residues. Germline values: CDR1 GTSNPN, CDR2 SVGIG (reference sequence). CDR3 nucleotides: TGTGCCTGGAGTGTACGTGCACAAGCCTACGAGCAGTACTTC. Translating it yields CAWSVRAQAYEQYF.

The V call is TRBV10-2, the J call TRBJ2-3; D ambiguous. This CDR3 contains 14 residues. Trimming took off 7 bases at V and 6 bases at J, with 17 bases between the two ends. The germline V gene encodes CDR1 WSHSY and CDR2 SAAADI. The CDR3 DNA is TGCGCCAGCAAGGTAGGCGCGAATTGGGATACGCAGTATTTT. Encoded protein: CASKVGANWDTQYF.

A word on this clone: Other DNA sequences in the sample encode the same CDR3. This rearrangement joins TRBV5-1 to TRBJ2-6; D not resolved. CDR3 size: 15 residues. The ends were cut back, 4 bases at V and 0 bases at J, with 8 bases in the middle. Germline values: CDR1 SGHRS, CDR2 YFSETQ. The CDR3 DNA reads as TGCGCCAGCAGCCCCATAAGCTCTGGGGCCAACGTCCTGACTTTC. Translation: CASSPISSGANVLTF.

Worth noting for this clone: Other nucleotide sequences from this sample produce the same CDR3. V gene TRBV5-1 combines with J gene TRBJ2-5, with 7 bases that match TRBD2. Germline trimming cut 0 bases from V and 2 bases from J; bases unmatched to any gene: 1. CDR1 SGHRS and CDR2 YFSETQ come from the germline V gene. The CDR3 runs 14 residues. CDR3 region: CASSLGLAQETQYF. The CDR3 nucleotides read TGCGCCAGCAGCTTGGGACTAGCTCAAGAGACCCAGTACTTC.

The V gene is TRBV29-1, the J gene TRBJ2-1, with no clear D. The V and J ends lost 3 bases and 2 bases respectively, with 11 bases between them. The CDR3 consists of 14 residues. The germline V gene has CDR1 SQVTM and CDR2 ANQGSEA. CDR3 coding DNA: TGCAGCGTTGAGGTAGTTCTCCCCTACAATGAGCAGTTCTTC. This codes for CSVEVVLPYNEQFF.

The chain carries TRBV6-6 and TRBJ2-2, with 9 bases fitting TRBD1. The germline V gene encodes CDR1 MNHNY and CDR2 SVGAGI (reference sequence). The CDR3 consists of 16 residues. V gave up 4 bases and J gave up 4 bases; unmatched junction bases: 7. The CDR3 protein is CASSSLTGGITGELFF. CDR3 bases: TGTGCCAGCAGTTCGCTGACAGGGGGGATCACCGGGGAGCTGTTTTTT.

This clone was seen once. V and J are TRBV7-9 and TRBJ2-5, with D perhaps TRBD1 (5 bases). The DNA end lines up better with TRBJ2-7; the J call may be wrong. The CDR3 length is 14 residues. Germline loops: CDR1 SEHNR, CDR2 FQNEAQ (reference sequence). For the CDR3, the DNA is TGTGCCAGCAGCTTATCGGGTAGGGGCTACGAGCAGTACTTC. It yields the protein CASSLSGRGYEQYF.

On this clone: Germline is not matched at one junction end, which may reflect a read error. The rearrangement joins TRBV7-9 to TRBJ1-2, with TRBD1 as a possible D gene (5 bases). Per the germline V gene, CDR1 is SEHNR and CDR2 is FQNEAQ (reference sequence). This CDR3 spans 13 amino acids. DNA of the CDR3: TGTGCCAGCAGCTTAGTGGCAGGGAATCCCCTCGCCTTC. The encoded protein is CASSLVAGNPLAF.

Comment on this clone: One end of the junction does not line up with germline, which may come from a read error. This sequence joins TRBV7-9 and TRBJ1-5, with 7 positions matching TRBD1. The CDR3 totals 15 residues. From germline, CDR1 is SEHNR and CDR2 FQNEAQ (reference sequence). This CDR3 reads CASSLAYRGGQPRHF. The CDR3 region has the DNA TGTGCCAGCAGCTTAGCCTACAGGGGCGGTCAGCCCCGGCATTTT.

The chain carries TRBV6-6 and TRBJ1-2, with D possibly matching TRBD1 (5 bases). From germline, CDR1 is MNHNY and CDR2 SVGAGI (reference sequence). The CDR3 is 14 amino acids. The germline V and J ends were trimmed by 4 bases and 4 bases, with 13 bases remaining between them. The CDR3 DNA follows: TGTGCCAGCAGTTCCCCCCCGACAGTCTATGGCTACACCTTC. This translates into CASSSPPTVYGYTF.

The V call is TRBV4-2, the J call TRBJ2-5, with TRBD2 identical over 12 bases. The CDR3 contains 17 residues. Germline CDR1 reads LGHNA; CDR2 reads YNFKEQ. V shed 4 bases and J 7 bases; nucleotides not matched to a gene: 13. The CDR3: CASSPGLAGTSNGTQYF. The CDR3 DNA reads as TGTGCCAGCAGCCCGGGACTAGCGGGTACAAGCAATGGGACCCAGTACTTC.

The sample holds a few counts of this clone. The V call is TRBV30, the J call TRBJ1-1; D uncertain. From germline, CDR1 is GTSNPN and CDR2 SVGIG (reference sequence). Trimming cost V 7 bases and J 0 bases, with 12 bases left between them. The CDR3 runs 13 residues. DNA for the CDR3: TGTGCCTCCAACCCGACCGTGAACACTGAAGCTTTCTTT. It encodes CASNPTVNTEAFF.

The chain recombines TRBV5-1 with TRBJ2-1; TRBD1 might be the D (6 bases). Trimming removed 0 bases at V and 9 bases at J, with 13 bases between. In germline, CDR1 is SGHRS, CDR2 YFSETQ. The CDR3 has 14 amino acids. CDR3 region: CASSLAGQQAEQFF. Here the CDR3 DNA reads TGCGCCAGCAGCTTGGCCGGACAGCAGGCTGAGCAGTTCTTC.

The chain is built from TRBV28 and TRBJ1-1; 9 bases are a match to TRBD1. In germline, CDR1 is MDHEN, CDR2 SYDVKM. Trimming cost V 5 bases and J 5 bases; bases outside gene matches: 6. The CDR3 is 14 amino acids. CDR3 nucleotides: TGTGCCAGCAGTCCCTACAGGGGGCATACTGAAGCTTTCTTT. This translates into CASSPYRGHTEAFF.